This TCR beta chain was found in a study of T cells in Graves' hyperthyroidism and ophthalmopathy. RNA transcripts yielded amplified TCR beta CDR3 regions. Primed by the HTBI set, a first-round RT-PCR was run on the TCR CDR3. In TCRdb, the multiplex PCR reads were re-called with MiXCR into one record per CDR3 protein. The sample consists of more than 450,000 distinct CDR3 sequences, just under 20% of them appearing once. Germline CDR1 reads DFQATT; CDR2 reads SNEGSKA (reference sequence). V was shortened by 6 bases and J by 2 bases, with 16 bases between the two germline ends. The length of the CDR3 is 14 residues.

The genes are TRBV20-1 and TRBJ1-1; D remains unclear. Sequencing used blood. The TCR sequence derives from a man between 35 and 55 years old with Graves' ophthalmopathy. The CDR3 loop reads CSASPPRLNTEAFF. The CDR3 bases are TGCAGTGCCAGCCCCCCAAGACTAAACACTGAAGCTTTCTTT.